This T cell receptor (beta chain) was identified during a study of blood T cell repertoires in COVID-19. Original handling: Reference gene primers were amplified, and this amplification served to estimate nucleated cell counts. Sequencing used immunoSEQ multiplex PCR; TCRdb keeps in-frame clones, though not all of them. D and trimming come from the DNA, and the V and J calls and clone size come from that table. Here the sample spans roughly 40,000 clones, roughly 73% being singletons. The CDR3 covers 14 residues. Unmatched junction bases numbered 7, after V lost 5 bases and J lost 6 bases. From germline, CDR1 is SEHNR and CDR2 FQNEAQ (reference sequence).

The chain is built from TRBV7-9 and TRBJ2-4, with 7 bases aligning to TRBD1. Sequenced material: peripheral blood. This sequence was found in a man older than 75 with acute or convalescent COVID-19. The chain's CDR3 is CASSSSGQINIQYF. The DNA of the CDR3 is TGTGCCAGCAGCAGCTCGGGACAGATAAACATTCAGTACTTC.